The 19 T cell receptor beta chains in this list originate from one sample, sequenced in a study of OX40 agonist ivuxolimab in advanced cancers. Sequencing was performed with immunoSEQ multiplex PCR; in TCRdb, only in-frame clones are kept and a portion is missing. This sample has more than 55,000 clones, with about nine tenths found just once. The material sequenced was CD4+ or CD8+ T cells sorted from blood, taken in a trial of the OX40 agonist ivuxolimab. The origin of the receptors is an adult with an advanced solid tumor such as melanoma, head and neck, liver or kidney cancer.

The J gene is TRBJ2-5, the V gene TRBV11-2; 8 bases line up with TRBD2. The J call may be in error: the DNA end matches TRBJ2-7 better. Germline V gives CDR1 SGHAT, CDR2 FQNNGV. The CDR3 spans 16 residues. The CDR3 sequence: CASSSRVTSGSYEQYF. DNA for the CDR3: TGTGCCAGCAGCTCACGGGTAACTAGCGGTTCCTACGAGCAGTACTTC.

The chain recombines TRBV5-1 with TRBJ1-4; 9 bases agree with TRBD1. Losses at the gene ends were 0 bases for V and 8 bases for J; bases not matched to a gene: 2. Germline V gene sequence: CDR1 SGHRS, CDR2 YFSETQ. The CDR3 runs to 14 residues. CDR3 DNA: TGCGCCAGCAGCTTGGCGACAGGGGGGGAAAAACTGTTTTTT. Translating gives CASSLATGGEKLFF. Looking up the rest from reference TRBV5-1 and TRBJ1-4 gives the full variable domain: KAGVTQTPRYLIKTRGQQVTLSCSPISGHRSVSWYQQTPGQGLQFLFEYFSETQRNKGNFPGRFSGRQFSNSRSEMNVSTLELGDSALYLCASSLATGGEKLFFGSGTQLSVL.

The rearrangement links TRBV10-3 to TRBJ2-2; 8 bases map to TRBD2. The junction had 9 bases not matched to a gene; V was cut back by 10 bases and J by 5 bases. Germline CDR1 and CDR2: ENHRY and SYGVKD. CDR3 length: 14 residues. CDR3 DNA sequence: TGTGCCAGCAAGAGCGGGAGTGGGACCGGGGAGCTGTTTTTT. Translation gives CASKSGSGTGELFF.

V and J are TRBV9 and TRBJ2-3; D remains unclear. Germline loops: CDR1 SGDLS, CDR2 YYNGEE. CDR3 size: 14 residues. Trimming removed 4 bases at V and 1 base at J, with 10 bases between. CDR3 residues: CASSPRWGTDTQYF. CDR3 DNA: TGTGCCAGCAGCCCGCGATGGGGCACAGATACGCAGTATTTT.

The rearrangement uses TRBV6-5 and TRBJ1-2; no firm D call. Germline V lookup: CDR1 MNHEY, CDR2 SVGAGI. V was clipped by 2 bases and J by 4 bases, with 14 bases between them. The CDR3 totals 15 residues. The chain's CDR3 is CASSYDNSGGYGYTF. In DNA form, the CDR3 reads TGTGCCAGCAGTTACGACAACTCAGGTGGCTATGGCTACACCTTC.

This clone was counted a single time. Other DNA sequences in this sample translate to the same CDR3. V usage is TRBV28 and J usage is TRBJ2-2, with D perhaps being TRBD1 or TRBD2 (6 bases each). This CDR3 region has 16 residues. V lost 6 bases and J 1 base, leaving 15 bases between the germline ends. CDR1 and CDR2 (germline): MDHEN, SYDVKM. In nucleotides, the CDR3 is TGTGCCAGCAGGGGAGGACAGCATGTGAACACCGGGGAGCTGTTTTTT. It yields the protein CASRGGQHVNTGELFF.

The chain carries TRBV7-3 and TRBJ2-5; 7 bases match TRBD2. The V gene's germline CDR1 is SGHTA and CDR2 FQGTGA. The CDR3 has 16 amino acids. Trimming took 4 bases from V and 1 from J; bases not matched to a gene: 9. The CDR3 is CASSSARAGCQETQYF. CDR3 DNA sequence: TGTGCCAGCAGCTCGGCCCGAGCGGGATGCCAAGAGACCCAGTACTTC.

The chain combines TRBV7-2 with TRBJ2-7, with 10 bases lining up with TRBD2. The germline V gene encodes CDR1 SGHTA and CDR2 FQGNSA. CDR3 length equals 15 residues. Unmatched junction bases numbered 7, after V lost 2 bases and J lost 6 bases. The CDR3 region is CASSLFLAGDGEQYF. In DNA, the CDR3 is TGTGCCAGCAGCTTATTCCTAGCGGGAGACGGCGAGCAGTACTTC.

The rearrangement links TRBV30 to TRBJ1-1, with TRBD1 as a possible D gene (6 bases). Germline CDR1 and CDR2: GTSNPN and SVGIG (reference sequence). V dropped 4 bases and J dropped 5 bases, with 17 bases sitting between them. CDR3 length equals 14 residues. The DNA for the CDR3 is TGTGCCTGGACCCGGGGACTGCAGGGGACTGAAGCTTTCTTT. Translating it yields CAWTRGLQGTEAFF.

The rearrangement uses TRBV9 and TRBJ2-2; tentatively, D is TRBD1 (5 bases). Germline-derived CDR1 and CDR2 are SGDLS and YYNGEE. The CDR3 is 17 amino acids. V gave up 1 base and J gave up 3 bases, with 16 bases separating them. The CDR3 sequence is CASSVSAGSFHTGELFF. The CDR3 bases are TGTGCCAGCAGCGTAAGCGCAGGGTCGTTCCACACCGGGGAGCTGTTTTTT. Using reference TRBV9 and TRBJ2-2 for the parts outside the CDR3, the full variable domain is DSGVTQTPKHLITATGQRVTLRCSPRSGDLSVYWYQQSLDQGLQFLIQYYNGEERAKGNILERFSAQQFPDLHSELNLSSLELGDSALYFCASSVSAGSFHTGELFFGEGSRLTVL.

The rearrangement joins TRBV27 to TRBJ2-4, with D possibly TRBD1 on 5 matching bases. The CDR3 extends over 16 amino acids. The V end was cut by 5 bases, the J end by 1 base, with 15 bases between. The germline CDR1 and CDR2 sequences are MNHEY and SMNVEV (reference sequence). This chain's CDR3 is CASSPIPGMAKNIQYF. In DNA form, the CDR3 reads TGTGCCAGCAGTCCCATCCCAGGGATGGCCAAAAACATTCAGTACTTC.

The chain uses TRBV2 and TRBJ1-4; 10 bases match TRBD1. Germline V gene lookup returns CDR1 SNHLY and CDR2 FYNNEI. V lost 6 bases to trimming and J lost 7 bases; unmatched junction nucleotides: 5. CDR3 length: 14 amino acids. For the CDR3, the DNA is TGTGCCAGCAGCCAGGACAGGGGGAGTGAAAAACTGTTTTTT. This translates into CASSQDRGSEKLFF.

V is TRBV10-2 and J is TRBJ2-7; unclear D gene. Germline CDR1 reads WSHSY; CDR2 reads SAAADI. Between the trimmed V and J ends, which lost 4 bases and 3 bases, there was a span of 4 bases. The CDR3 sequence is 11 residues long. The CDR3 DNA is TGCGCCAGCAGTGCCCACTACGAGCAGTACTTC. It yields the protein CASSAHYEQYF.

This clone was observed a handful of times. The chain links TRBV6-1 to TRBJ2-3, with 7 positions matching TRBD1. Losses at the gene ends were 4 bases for V and 3 bases for J; bases not matched to a gene: 7. Germline loops: CDR1 MNHNS, CDR2 SASEGT. The length of the CDR3 is 15 residues. The chain's CDR3 is CASSVLDRDTDTQYF. The CDR3 DNA reads as TGTGCCAGCAGTGTCCTAGACAGGGATACAGATACGCAGTATTTT.

V is TRBV19 and J is TRBJ2-5, with a possible D match to TRBD2 (6 bases). Trimming stripped 3 bases from V and 2 bases from J, with 7 bases between. This CDR3 spans 13 amino acids. Per the germline V gene, CDR1 is LNHDA and CDR2 is SQIVND (reference sequence). The chain's CDR3 is CASSMAGQETQYF. DNA of the CDR3: TGTGCCAGTAGTATGGCGGGGCAAGAGACCCAGTACTTC.

The chain couples TRBV18 to TRBJ2-7; maybe TRBD1 (5 bases). CDR3 length: 12 residues. Per the germline V gene, CDR1 is KGHSH and CDR2 is LQKENI. Trimming left V 1 base short and J 6 bases short, with 7 bases between. CDR3 protein: CASSPQGIEQYF. The CDR3 bases are TGTGCCAGCTCACCACAGGGGATCGAGCAGTACTTC.

The chain joins TRBV5-1 to TRBJ2-7; D is unclear. CDR3 length: 13 amino acids. Germline values: CDR1 SGHRS, CDR2 YFSETQ. Trimming cost V 0 bases and J 7 bases, with 11 bases left between them. The CDR3 loop reads CASSLEPLGEQYF. The CDR3, as DNA: TGCGCCAGCAGCTTGGAGCCCCTTGGAGAGCAGTACTTC.

This sequence joins TRBV29-1 and TRBJ2-7; D is perhaps TRBD1 or TRBD2 (5 bases each). The germline gives CDR1 SQVTM, CDR2 ANQGSEA. The CDR3 totals 14 residues. Trimming pared 6 bases from V and 0 bases from J, leaving 15 bases between. Here the CDR3 reads CSVAGTAFSYEQYF. CDR3 DNA sequence: TGCAGCGTCGCTGGGACGGCTTTCTCCTACGAGCAGTACTTC.

Here the CDR3 reads CASSGASGSVEQFF. CDR3 nucleotides: TGTGCCAGCAGCGGGGCTAGCGGGAGTGTTGAGCAGTTCTTC. The chain combines TRBV6-5 with TRBJ2-1; TRBD2 matches at 10 bases. V lost 6 bases, J lost 9 bases, and 8 bases stayed unmatched. This CDR3 is 14 amino acids long. Per germline, CDR1 MNHEY and CDR2 SVGAGI.